This T cell receptor beta chain was identified in a study of Ad26.COV2.S vaccination and SARS-CoV-2 variants. Study-level background: Intramuscularly, Ad26.COV2.S was given either once or twice, 56 days apart. Study observations and caveats: The TCR breadth and depth analyses may have produced an underestimate of total T cell responses. Whether participants received vaccine or placebo, their non-spike TCR breadth was similar.

The treatment was: roughly 20 received Ad26.COV2.S at low or high dose, single or two shots; 5 received placebo; per-sample allocation not given. Sampling occurred on day 63 after the first vaccine or placebo injection. Profiled with immunoSEQ multiplex PCR; TCRdb holds only in-frame clones, not every one. The sample yields just over 350,000 clones, roughly 81% seen once. This CDR3 comprises 16 residues. Trimming stripped 5 bases from V and 4 bases from J, with 15 bases between. Germline assignment: CDR1 SNHLY and CDR2 FYNNEI. On this clone itself: Its target is unknown.

The chain recombines TRBV2 with TRBJ1-6; perhaps TRBD1 as D (6 bases). The sample consisted of peripheral blood, taken in a trial of Ad26.COV2.S vaccine versus placebo. The source is a person between 18 and 65 years old who received the Ad26.COV2.S COVID-19 vaccine or a placebo. DNA for the CDR3: TGTGCCAGCAGTCCCCCTGGACAGCCGTATAATTCACCCCTCCACTTT. Translated: CASSPPGQPYNSPLHF.